Following are 26 T cell receptor beta chains from one sample sequenced in a study of T cell responses to AZD1222 COVID-19 vaccine (dated by TCRdb to the early 2020s). This specimen's time point label, interpreted: baseline before first vaccination. Library method: the immunoSEQ multiplex PCR assay. This is the immuneACCESS table as TCRdb keeps it, with only in-frame sequences that have V and J called. A part of the clones is gone; compared with another copy, unresolved V genes explain less than half, and the rest is unexplained. The table for this sample lists some 180,000 clones; 80% to 95% of them were counted only once. The ten most abundant clones make up around 1.5% of the sample. The sample was peripheral blood, taken on day 0 of AZD1222 vaccination. These receptors came from an adult in good health.

The rearrangement uses TRBV7-3 and TRBJ1-6; 8 nucleotides match TRBD1. CDR3 length: 14 residues. Germline trimming cut 4 bases from V and 7 bases from J; bases unmatched to any gene: 3. The germline V gene has CDR1 SGHTA and CDR2 FQGTGA. CDR3 protein: CASSSTGVNSPLHF. The CDR3 DNA is TGTGCCAGCAGCTCGACAGGGGTAAATTCACCCCTCCACTTT.

The chain recombines TRBV2 with TRBJ2-7; D unclear. The CDR3 is 15 residues long. The germline CDR1 and CDR2 sequences are SNHLY and FYNNEI. V was trimmed by 1 base and J by 3 bases, leaving 13 bases between them. The CDR3, as DNA: TGTGCCAGCAGTGAAGGATCCGACCCATTCTACGAGCAGTACTTC. As protein: CASSEGSDPFYEQYF.

This chain links TRBV5-4 with TRBJ1-2; no clear D gene. Germline CDR1 SGHNT, CDR2 YYREEE (reference sequence). V shed 2 bases and J shed 1 base, with 15 bases lying between them. The CDR3 has 16 amino acids. DNA of the CDR3: TGTGCCAGCAGCTTAGGCCCCCAGGCCCTTAACTATGGCTACACCTTC. As protein: CASSLGPQALNYGYTF.

The J gene is TRBJ1-6, the V gene TRBV6-5, with TRBD1 identical over 7 bases. Germline trimming cut 11 bases from V and 5 bases from J; bases unmatched to any gene: 6. Germline V gene data show CDR1 as MNHEY and CDR2 as SVGAGI. CDR3 length: 13 residues. The CDR3 nucleotides are TGTGCCGTTAGGGGGCAAAATAATTCACCCCTCCACTTT. Amino acid sequence: CAVRGQNNSPLHF.

The J gene is TRBJ2-7, the V gene TRBV5-4; TRBD2 aligns across 7 bases. Germline CDR1 and CDR2: SGHNT and YYREEE (reference sequence). J was trimmed by 2 bases and V by 1 base; bases with no gene match: 9. This CDR3 spans 16 amino acids. Here the CDR3 DNA reads TGTGCCAGCAGCTTGAGTGGGCGGGAGAGGACCTACGAGCAGTACTTC. Protein: CASSLSGRERTYEQYF.

The sample holds one count of this clone. The chain couples TRBV4-1 to TRBJ1-1, with D possibly matching TRBD1 (6 bases). V gave up 4 bases and J gave up 4 bases, with 16 bases separating them. The CDR3 has 15 residues. The V gene's germline CDR1 is MGHRA and CDR2 YSYEKL. The CDR3 DNA follows: TGCGCCAGCAGCCGAGCGGACAGCTACCTCACTGAAGCTTTCTTT. Amino acids: CASSRADSYLTEAFF.

CDR3 loop: CASSSRVERYGYTF. For the CDR3, the DNA is TGTGCCAGCTCATCACGGGTCGAACGGTATGGCTACACCTTC. The rearrangement joins TRBV18 to TRBJ1-2; D call uncertain. Germline values: CDR1 KGHSH, CDR2 LQKENI. Trimming took 5 bases from V and 5 from J, leaving 15 bases between them. The CDR3 extends over 14 amino acids. The whole variable domain, filled in from reference TRBV18 and TRBJ1-2, reads NAGVMQNPRHLVRRRGQEARLRCSPMKGHSHVYWYRQLPEEGLKFMVYLQKENIIDESGMPKERFSAEFPKEGPSILRIQQVVRGDSAAYFCASSSRVERYGYTFGSGTRLTVV.

The V and J genes are TRBV7-2 and TRBJ2-1; a weak D match, TRBD2 (6 bases). Trimming pared 2 bases from V and 4 bases from J, leaving 12 bases between. CDR3 size: 15 residues. Germline loops: CDR1 SGHTA, CDR2 FQGNSA. The CDR3, as DNA: TGTGCCAGCAGCTTAACCCGGGGGAATTACAATGAGCAGTTCTTC. It translates to CASSLTRGNYNEQFF.

This chain connects TRBV6-5 to TRBJ1-3, with a tentative D call TRBD1 (6 bases). CDR1 and CDR2 (germline): MNHEY, SVGAGI. Trimming removed 4 bases from V and 2 bases from J, with 12 bases in between. The CDR3 runs 15 residues. For the CDR3, the DNA is TGTGCCAGCAGTTTTGGGGGCCCACCTGGAAACACCATATATTTT. It is translated as CASSFGGPPGNTIYF.

Note on this clone: Other DNA sequences in the same sample also yield this CDR3. The J gene is TRBJ2-5, the V gene TRBV2; D unresolved. Germline V lookup: CDR1 SNHLY, CDR2 FYNNEI. V dropped 1 base and J dropped 5 bases, with 2 bases sitting between them. The CDR3 is made up of 11 amino acids. CDR3 in DNA: TGTGCCAGCAGTGAAGAGGAGACCCAGTACTTC. Translated: CASSEEETQYF.

The chain uses TRBV7-3 and TRBJ1-1, with 8 bases matching TRBD1. This CDR3 has 13 amino acids. J gave up 7 bases and V 5 bases, and 6 bases lay outside the gene matches. The germline V gene has CDR1 SGHTA and CDR2 FQGTGA. In nucleotides, the CDR3 is TGTGCCAGCAGCACGGGACAGGAGCTTGAAGCTTTCTTT. Encoded protein: CASSTGQELEAFF.

The chain carries TRBV5-6 and TRBJ2-7; the D gene is possibly TRBD2 (6 bases). The CDR3 totals 15 residues. Per germline, CDR1 SGHDT and CDR2 YYEEEE. With 1 base removed from V and 2 bases from J, the gap between germline ends came to 13 bases. In DNA form, the CDR3 reads TGTGCCAGCAGCTTGTTGGGGAGGACGGCCTACGAGCAGTACTTC. Amino acid sequence: CASSLLGRTAYEQYF.

V gene TRBV5-6 combines with J gene TRBJ2-1; 7 nucleotides line up with TRBD2. From germline, CDR1 is SGHDT and CDR2 YYEEEE. The CDR3 is 15 amino acids. Unmatched junction bases numbered 7, after V lost 1 base and J lost 6 bases. CDR3 bases: TGTGCCAGCAGCTTGTGGGCTAGCGGAATCAATGAGCAGTTCTTC. Amino acid sequence: CASSLWASGINEQFF.

The CDR3 nucleotides read TGTGCCATCAGTAGACACCGGGGACAAGGGGGAGGGGATGGCTACGAGCAGTACTTC. It specifies CAISRHRGQGGGDGYEQYF. V and J are TRBV10-3 and TRBJ2-7, with D perhaps matching TRBD2 (7 bases). The CDR3 consists of 19 residues. CDR1 and CDR2 (germline): ENHRY, SYGVKD. V was clipped by 5 bases and J by 3 bases, with 29 bases between them.

The rearrangement uses TRBV18 and TRBJ2-1; 14 nucleotides align to TRBD2. J was trimmed by 2 bases and V by 3 bases; bases with no gene match: 9. CDR3 length: 19 residues. Per the germline V gene, CDR1 is KGHSH and CDR2 is LQKENI. CDR3 region: CASSPQGLAGVGPYNEQFF. In DNA form, the CDR3 reads TGTGCCAGCTCACCCCAGGGACTAGCGGGAGTTGGCCCCTACAATGAGCAGTTCTTC.

This clone was seen a single time. V is TRBV7-9 and J is TRBJ2-1; 7 nucleotides align to TRBD2. CDR3 length equals 15 residues. Germline V gene lookup returns CDR1 SEHNR and CDR2 FQNEAQ (reference sequence). J was trimmed by 7 bases and V by 6 bases; bases with no gene match: 12. CDR3 sequence (DNA): TGTGCCAGCAGTTCCCACGCGGGAGATTCGAATGAGCAGTTCTTC. Protein: CASSSHAGDSNEQFF. Full variable domain (missing parts from reference TRBV7-9 and TRBJ2-1): DTGVSQNPRHKITKRGQNVTFRCDPISEHNRLYWYRQTLGQGPEFLTYFQNEAQLEKSRLLSDRFSAERPKGSFSTLEIQRTEQGDSAMYLCASSSHAGDSNEQFFGPGTRLTVL.

This chain joins TRBV6-4 and TRBJ1-4; unclear D gene. Looked up from germline, CDR1 is MRHNA and CDR2 is SNTAGT. With 6 bases removed from V and 5 bases from J, the gap between germline ends came to 10 bases. The CDR3 totals 13 residues. The CDR3 here is CASSRDLNEKLFF. The CDR3 DNA reads TGTGCCAGCAGCAGAGACTTAAATGAAAAACTGTTTTTT.

The V call is TRBV27, the J call TRBJ1-5; D not certain. V was pared by 5 bases and J by 0 bases, with 11 bases between. Germline lookup yields CDR1 MNHEY and CDR2 SMNVEV (reference sequence). The CDR3 has 15 residues. The CDR3 DNA sequence: TGTGCCAGCAGTCAGTCCTTCAATAGCAATCAGCCCCAGCATTTT. This encodes CASSQSFNSNQPQHF.

This clone was found once. V usage is TRBV7-9 and J usage is TRBJ2-3, with 8 bases that match TRBD1. Losses at the gene ends were 7 bases for V and 5 bases for J; bases not matched to a gene: 11. The CDR3 totals 15 residues. CDR1 SEHNR and CDR2 FQNEAQ come from the germline V gene (reference sequence). CDR3 coding DNA: TGTGCCAGCACCGTTTCAGGGGGCTTGGGAGATACGCAGTATTTT. It is translated as CASTVSGGLGDTQYF.

This chain uses TRBV19 with TRBJ1-2; 7 bases fit TRBD1. V shed 5 bases, J shed 3 bases, and the junction held 6 bases outside the gene matches. Per germline, CDR1 LNHDA and CDR2 SQIVND (reference sequence). This CDR3 region has 14 residues. CDR3 protein: CASSSSGTDYGYTF. DNA for the CDR3: TGTGCCAGTAGTTCTTCCGGGACAGACTATGGCTACACCTTC.

The sample holds one count of this clone. V and J are TRBV19 and TRBJ1-5; D is perhaps TRBD1 (5 bases). In germline, CDR1 is LNHDA, CDR2 SQIVND (reference sequence). CDR3 size: 16 residues. V was pared by 5 bases and J by 2 bases, with 16 bases between. This CDR3 is CASSEKEGTGNQPQHF. In nucleotides, the CDR3 is TGTGCCAGTAGTGAGAAAGAGGGGACGGGCAATCAGCCCCAGCATTTT.

The rearrangement uses TRBV6-5 and TRBJ2-1; D may match TRBD1 or TRBD2 (5 bases each). CDR1 is MNHEY, CDR2 SVGAGI, per germline. Trimming removed 7 bases from V and 6 bases from J, with 16 bases in between. The CDR3 loop spans 14 amino acids. The chain's CDR3 is CASIRGTSGNEQFF. In nucleotides, the CDR3 is TGTGCCAGCATTAGAGGGACCTCTGGCAATGAGCAGTTCTTC.

The CDR3 reads CASSQDHRGSNYGYTF. CDR3 bases: TGCGCCAGCAGCCAAGATCATAGGGGATCTAACTATGGCTACACCTTC. J is TRBJ1-2 and V is TRBV4-1; tentatively, D is TRBD1 (5 bases). Germline-derived CDR1 and CDR2 are MGHRA and YSYEKL. This CDR3 has 16 residues. Trimming shortened V by 0 bases and J by 0 bases, and 11 bases separated the two germline ends.

CDR3 residues: CATSREPNADEQYF. The CDR3 DNA follows: TGTGCCACCAGCAGAGAGCCTAATGCCGACGAGCAGTACTTC. The chain recombines TRBV15 with TRBJ2-7, with no clear D. This CDR3 spans 14 amino acids. V was pared by 0 bases and J by 5 bases, with 11 bases between. The V gene's germline CDR1 is LNHNV and CDR2 YYDKDF (reference sequence).

The rearrangement joins TRBV11-3 to TRBJ2-1, with TRBD2 matching over 13 bases. V lost 5 bases and J lost 7; bases outside the gene matches: 8. The CDR3 contains 16 residues. Germline V gives CDR1 SGHNT, CDR2 YENEEA. DNA for the CDR3: TGTGCCAGCAGCCCTCGACTAGCGGGAGGAAAGAATGAGCAGTTCTTC. Translated: CASSPRLAGGKNEQFF.

The CDR3 loop is CASSIALAGVPGELFF. As DNA, the CDR3 is TGTGCCAGTAGTATCGCACTAGCGGGAGTTCCCGGGGAGCTGTTTTTT. V gene TRBV19 combines with J gene TRBJ2-2, with TRBD2 matching over 11 bases. CDR1 and CDR2 from the germline V gene are LNHDA and SQIVND (reference sequence). This CDR3 is 16 amino acids long. The J segment lost 6 bases and the V segment lost 3 bases, leaving 6 bases of the junction unmatched.